This T cell receptor beta chain was recovered during a study of blood T cells in healthy people across ages. On the study more broadly: Capture via template switching afforded approximately one barcoded beta molecule per two T cells. Whole-study findings and limits: Per million T cells, TCR beta diversity dropped roughly linearly as age increased.

Turning to this clonotype: The antigen remains undetermined. A much larger clone lies a single base off, so this may be a read error.

PCR was performed a second time for roughly 7 to 11 cycles using a sample-barcoded 5' primer and a J-beta primer mix. All cDNA molecules were each tagged by a template-switch adaptor with 12 random nucleotides. TCRdb fed the 5' RACE reads into MiXCR, producing one record per CDR3 protein. This table has 750,000 to 1,000,000 distinct CDR3 sequences, 25% to 35% appearing once. The data also belong to a second study, concerning T cells of mothers and their children. This second report adds: Persisting microchimeric T cell clones went undetected.

The receptor was derived from a woman between 35 and 50 years old in good health. The sample consisted of blood.

The CDR3 DNA reads as TGTGCCAGCAGCCCACAGGGGGCGAGGGGAGAGACCCAGTACTTC. Its translation: CASSPQGARGETQYF. This chain uses TRBV7-3 with TRBJ2-5, with 9 bases identical to TRBD1. The CDR3 length is 15 residues. The germline V gene encodes CDR1 SGHTA and CDR2 FQGTGA. The V segment lost 5 bases and the J segment 4 bases; nucleotides outside the gene matches: 8. The full variable domain, completed using reference TRBV7-3 and TRBJ2-5, is GAGVSQTPSNKVTEKGKYVELRCDPISGHTALYWYRQSLGQGPEFLIYFQGTGAADDSGLPNDRFFAVRPEGSVSTLKIQRTERGDSAVYLCASSPQGARGETQYFGPGTRLLVL.